This T cell receptor beta chain was observed in a study of cytomegalovirus exposure and HLA in healthy donors. This clone was seen a few times. The PCR employed 60 Vbeta primers together with 13 Jbeta primers. Method: immunoSEQ multiplex PCR; TCRdb's copy keeps in-frame clones and lacks some. This sample yields about 160,000 clones, of which approximately 79% are seen a single time; around 7% belongs to the top ten. This CDR3 contains 13 residues. Trimming removed 7 bases at V and 7 bases at J, with 14 bases between. Looked up from germline, CDR1 is WSHSY and CDR2 is SAAADI. The V and J genes are TRBV10-2 and TRBJ2-1, with D maybe TRBD2 (6 bases). The clonotype comes from a man between 40 and 49 years old in good health and CMV-seropositive. Sequenced material: PBMCs. The CDR3 region is CASKEGYGNEQFF. The DNA for the CDR3 is TGCGCCAGCAAGGAGGGGTACGGGAATGAGCAGTTCTTC.